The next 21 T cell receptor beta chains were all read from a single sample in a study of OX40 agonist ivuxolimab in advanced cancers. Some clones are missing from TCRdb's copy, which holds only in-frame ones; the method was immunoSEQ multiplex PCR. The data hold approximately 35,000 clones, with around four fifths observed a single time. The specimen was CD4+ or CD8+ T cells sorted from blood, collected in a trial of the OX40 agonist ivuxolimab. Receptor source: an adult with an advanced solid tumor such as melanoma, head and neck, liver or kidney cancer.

DNA of the CDR3: TGTGCCAGCTCGGTCAGACCTTCTAGGCGCTCTGGGGCCAACGTCCTGACTTTC. Residues: CASSVRPSRRSGANVLTF. This chain uses TRBV18 with TRBJ2-6; D unclear. Trimming removed 6 bases at V and 0 bases at J, with 18 bases between. CDR1 is KGHSH and CDR2 is LQKENI in the germline V gene. The CDR3 is 18 residues long. Based on the CDR3 plus reference TRBV18 and TRBJ2-6, the full variable domain is NAGVMQNPRHLVRRRGQEARLRCSPMKGHSHVYWYRQLPEEGLKFMVYLQKENIIDESGMPKERFSAEFPKEGPSILRIQQVVRGDSAAYFCASSVRPSRRSGANVLTFGAGSRLTVL.

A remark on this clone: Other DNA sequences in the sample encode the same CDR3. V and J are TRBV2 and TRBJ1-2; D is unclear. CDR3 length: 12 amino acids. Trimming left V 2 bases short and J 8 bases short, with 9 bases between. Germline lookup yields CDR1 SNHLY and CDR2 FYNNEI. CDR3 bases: TGTGCCAGCAGTGAACGGGGTCTAGGCTACACCTTC. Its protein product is CASSERGLGYTF.

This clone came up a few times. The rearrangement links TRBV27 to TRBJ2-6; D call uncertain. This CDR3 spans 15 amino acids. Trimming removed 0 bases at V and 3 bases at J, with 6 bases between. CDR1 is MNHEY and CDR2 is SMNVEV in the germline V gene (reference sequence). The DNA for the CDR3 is TGTGCCAGCAGTTTATCATTGGGTGGGGCCAACGTCCTGACTTTC. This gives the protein CASSLSLGGANVLTF.

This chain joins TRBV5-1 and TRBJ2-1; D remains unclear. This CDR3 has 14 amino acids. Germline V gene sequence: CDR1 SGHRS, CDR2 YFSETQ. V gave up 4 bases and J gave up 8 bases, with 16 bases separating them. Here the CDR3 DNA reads TGCGCCAGCAGCCTTCGGGTAAAGGGCGATGAGCAGTTCTTC. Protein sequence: CASSLRVKGDEQFF. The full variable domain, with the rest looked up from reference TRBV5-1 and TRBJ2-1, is KAGVTQTPRYLIKTRGQQVTLSCSPISGHRSVSWYQQTPGQGLQFLFEYFSETQRNKGNFPGRFSGRQFSNSRSEMNVSTLELGDSALYLCASSLRVKGDEQFFGPGTRLTVL.

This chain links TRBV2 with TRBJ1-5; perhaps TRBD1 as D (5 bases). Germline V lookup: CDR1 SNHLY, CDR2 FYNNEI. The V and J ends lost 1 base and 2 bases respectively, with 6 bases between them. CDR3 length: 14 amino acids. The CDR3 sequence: CASSEGGGNQPQHF. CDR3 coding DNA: TGTGCCAGCAGTGAAGGGGGCGGCAATCAGCCCCAGCATTTT.

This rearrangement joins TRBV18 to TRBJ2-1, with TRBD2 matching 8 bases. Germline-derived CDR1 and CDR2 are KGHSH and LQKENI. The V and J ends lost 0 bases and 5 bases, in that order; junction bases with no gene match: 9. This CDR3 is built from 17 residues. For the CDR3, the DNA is TGTGCCAGCTCACCACCACTACTAGCGGACCACCACAATGAGCAGTTCTTC. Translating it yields CASSPPLLADHHNEQFF.

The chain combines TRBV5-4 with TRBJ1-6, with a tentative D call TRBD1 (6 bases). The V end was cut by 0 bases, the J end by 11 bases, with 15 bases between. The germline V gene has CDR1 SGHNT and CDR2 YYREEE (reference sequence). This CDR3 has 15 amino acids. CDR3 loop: CASSLGPDSGTPLHF. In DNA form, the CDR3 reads TGTGCCAGCAGCTTGGGGCCGGACAGTGGGACACCCCTCCACTTT.

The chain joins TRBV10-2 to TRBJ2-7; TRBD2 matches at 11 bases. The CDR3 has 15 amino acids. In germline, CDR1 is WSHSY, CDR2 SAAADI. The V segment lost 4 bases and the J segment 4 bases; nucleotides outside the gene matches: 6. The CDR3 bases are TGCGCCAGCAGTGGGGGACTAGCGGAGCGGTACGAGCAGTACTTC. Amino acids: CASSGGLAERYEQYF.

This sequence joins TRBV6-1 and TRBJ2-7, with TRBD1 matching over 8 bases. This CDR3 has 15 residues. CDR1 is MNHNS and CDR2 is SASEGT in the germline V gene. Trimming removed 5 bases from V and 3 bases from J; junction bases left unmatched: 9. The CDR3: CASSTQTGALYEQYF. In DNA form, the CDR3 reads TGTGCCAGCAGTACCCAGACAGGGGCCCTCTACGAGCAGTACTTC.

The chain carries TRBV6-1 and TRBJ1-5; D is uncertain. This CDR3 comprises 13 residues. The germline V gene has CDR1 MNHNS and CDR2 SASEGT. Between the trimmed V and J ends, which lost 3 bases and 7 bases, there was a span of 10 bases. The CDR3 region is CASSDLGLQPQHF. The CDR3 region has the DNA TGTGCCAGCAGTGATTTGGGCCTGCAGCCCCAGCATTTT.

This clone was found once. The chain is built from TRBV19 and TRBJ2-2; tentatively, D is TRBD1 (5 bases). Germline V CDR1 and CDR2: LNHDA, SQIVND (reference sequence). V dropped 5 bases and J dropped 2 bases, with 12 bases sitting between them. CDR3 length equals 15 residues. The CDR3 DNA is TGTGCCAGTAGTCAGGGCAGTTTTAACACCGGGGAGCTGTTTTTT. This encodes CASSQGSFNTGELFF.

CDR3 nucleotides: TGTGCCAGCAGTGTCAGGGGGGCTGAAGCTTTCTTT. Its translation is CASSVRGAEAFF. The gene calls are TRBV6-1 and TRBJ1-1; TRBD1 matches at 7 bases. Germline CDR1 MNHNS, CDR2 SASEGT. The V and J ends lost 4 bases and 6 bases, in that order; junction bases with no gene match: 2. This CDR3 has 12 amino acids.

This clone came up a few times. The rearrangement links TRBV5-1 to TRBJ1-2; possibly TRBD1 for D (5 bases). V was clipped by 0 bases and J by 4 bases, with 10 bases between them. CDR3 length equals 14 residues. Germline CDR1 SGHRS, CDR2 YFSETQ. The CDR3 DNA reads TGCGCCAGCAGCTTGGGGCAGGGATCCTATGGCTACACCTTC. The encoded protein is CASSLGQGSYGYTF. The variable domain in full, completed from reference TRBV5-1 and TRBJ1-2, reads KAGVTQTPRYLIKTRGQQVTLSCSPISGHRSVSWYQQTPGQGLQFLFEYFSETQRNKGNFPGRFSGRQFSNSRSEMNVSTLELGDSALYLCASSLGQGSYGYTFGSGTRLTVV.

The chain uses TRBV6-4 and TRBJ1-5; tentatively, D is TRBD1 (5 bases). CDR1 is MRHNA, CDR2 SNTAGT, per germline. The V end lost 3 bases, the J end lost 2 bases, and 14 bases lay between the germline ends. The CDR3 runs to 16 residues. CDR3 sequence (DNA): TGTGCCAGCAGTGAGGTGGGGGGGTTCGGCAATCAGCCCCAGCATTTT. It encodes CASSEVGGFGNQPQHF.

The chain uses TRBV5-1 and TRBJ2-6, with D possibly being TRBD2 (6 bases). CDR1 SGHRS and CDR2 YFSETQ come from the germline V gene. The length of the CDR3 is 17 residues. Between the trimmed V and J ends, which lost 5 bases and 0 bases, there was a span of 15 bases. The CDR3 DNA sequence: TGCGCCAGCAGTTCTCGGGACTTCTCCTCTGGGGCCAACGTCCTGACTTTC. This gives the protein CASSSRDFSSGANVLTF.

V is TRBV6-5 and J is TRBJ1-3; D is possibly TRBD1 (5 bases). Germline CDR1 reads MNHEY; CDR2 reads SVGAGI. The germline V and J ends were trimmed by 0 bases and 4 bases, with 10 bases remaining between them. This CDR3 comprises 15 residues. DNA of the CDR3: TGTGCCAGCAGTTACTCGCGTCAGGGAGGAAACACCATATATTTT. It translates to CASSYSRQGGNTIYF.

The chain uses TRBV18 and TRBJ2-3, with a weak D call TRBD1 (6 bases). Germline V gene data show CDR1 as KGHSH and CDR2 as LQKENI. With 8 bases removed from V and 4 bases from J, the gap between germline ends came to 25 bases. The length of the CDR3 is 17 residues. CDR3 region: CASTRGGGRGIADTQYF. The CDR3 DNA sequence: TGTGCCAGCACGCGCGGTGGGGGCAGGGGCATCGCAGATACGCAGTATTTT.

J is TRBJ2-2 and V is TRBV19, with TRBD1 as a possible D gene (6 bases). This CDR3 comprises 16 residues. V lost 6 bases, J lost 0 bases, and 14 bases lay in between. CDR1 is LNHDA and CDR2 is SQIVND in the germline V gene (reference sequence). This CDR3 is CASRRWGQANTGELFF. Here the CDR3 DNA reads TGTGCCAGTAGACGGTGGGGACAAGCGAACACCGGGGAGCTGTTTTTT.

CDR3 in amino acids: CASGGQLNTEAFF. The CDR3 DNA sequence: TGTGCCAGCGGGGGACAGCTGAACACTGAAGCTTTCTTT. This chain uses TRBV2 with TRBJ1-1, with 7 bases that match TRBD1. In germline, CDR1 is SNHLY, CDR2 FYNNEI. This CDR3 is 13 amino acids long. V was pared by 8 bases and J by 0 bases, with 3 bases of the junction left unmatched.

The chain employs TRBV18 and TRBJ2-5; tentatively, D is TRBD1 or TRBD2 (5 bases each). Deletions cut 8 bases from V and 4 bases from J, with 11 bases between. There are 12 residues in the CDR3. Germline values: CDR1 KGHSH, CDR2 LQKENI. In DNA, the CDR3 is TGTGCCAGCCCGGGACGGTCAGAGACCCAGTACTTC. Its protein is CASPGRSETQYF.

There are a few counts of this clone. CDR3 DNA: TGTGCCAGCAGCACCCGACAGTACTATAATTCACCCCTCCACTTT. The encoded protein is CASSTRQYYNSPLHF. The chain links TRBV5-6 to TRBJ1-6, with a possible D match to TRBD1 (5 bases). V lost 4 bases and J 3 bases, leaving 11 bases between the germline ends. CDR1 is SGHDT, CDR2 YYEEEE, per germline. The CDR3 contains 15 residues.